This entry is about one TCR beta chain. Measured with immunoSEQ multiplex PCR; TCRdb has only the in-frame clones, and not every one. The table has about 58,000 clones, 90% to 95% seen once. The entry originates in a study of OX40 agonist ivuxolimab in advanced cancers. Sample: CD4+ or CD8+ T cells sorted from blood, taken in a trial of the OX40 agonist ivuxolimab. The TCR originated in an adult with an advanced solid tumor such as melanoma, head and neck, liver or kidney cancer.

The CDR3 DNA reads as TGTGCCAGCGCCTTGGGGGGGGGAGGTAGCTCCTACGAGCAGTACTTC. It translates to CASALGGGGSSYEQYF. The chain joins TRBV7-6 to TRBJ2-7; 7 bases align to TRBD2. Germline loops: CDR1 SGHVS, CDR2 FNYEAQ. The CDR3 consists of 16 residues. Trimming took 8 bases from V and 0 from J; bases not matched to a gene: 13.